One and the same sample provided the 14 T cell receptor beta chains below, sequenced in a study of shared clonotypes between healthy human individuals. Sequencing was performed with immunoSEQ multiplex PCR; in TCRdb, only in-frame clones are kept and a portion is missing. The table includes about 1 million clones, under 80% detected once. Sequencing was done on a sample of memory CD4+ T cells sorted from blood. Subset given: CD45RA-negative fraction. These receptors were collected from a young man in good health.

The CDR3 protein is CASSLVVSTYEQYF. In DNA, the CDR3 is TGTGCCAGCAGCTTAGTAGTCAGCACCTACGAGCAGTACTTC. V is TRBV7-9 and J is TRBJ2-7; no definite D call. The V end was cut by 1 base, the J end by 2 bases, with 9 bases between. The length of the CDR3 is 14 residues. Germline V gives CDR1 SEHNR, CDR2 FQNEAQ (reference sequence). Together with reference TRBV7-9 and TRBJ2-7, the CDR3 gives the full variable domain: DTGVSQNPRHKITKRGQNVTFRCDPISEHNRLYWYRQTLGQGPEFLTYFQNEAQLEKSRLLSDRFSAERPKGSFSTLEIQRTEQGDSAMYLCASSLVVSTYEQYFGPGTRLTVT.

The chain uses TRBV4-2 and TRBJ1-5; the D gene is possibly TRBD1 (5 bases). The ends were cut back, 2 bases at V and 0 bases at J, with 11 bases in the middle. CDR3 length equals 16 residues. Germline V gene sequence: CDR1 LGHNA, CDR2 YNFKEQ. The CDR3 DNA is TGTGCCAGCAGCCAATCTGACAGCAATAGCAATCAGCCCCAGCATTTT. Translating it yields CASSQSDSNSNQPQHF.

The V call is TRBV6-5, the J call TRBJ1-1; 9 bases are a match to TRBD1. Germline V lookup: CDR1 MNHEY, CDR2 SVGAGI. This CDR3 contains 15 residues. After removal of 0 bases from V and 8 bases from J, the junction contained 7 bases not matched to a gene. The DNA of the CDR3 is TGTGCCAGCAGTTACTCAGGACAGGGGTTTCGAGAAGCTTTCTTT. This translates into CASSYSGQGFREAFF.

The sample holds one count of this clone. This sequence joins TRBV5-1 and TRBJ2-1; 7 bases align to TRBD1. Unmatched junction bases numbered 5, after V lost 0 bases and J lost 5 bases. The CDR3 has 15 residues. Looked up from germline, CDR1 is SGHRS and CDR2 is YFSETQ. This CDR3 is CASSLEAGGHNEQFF. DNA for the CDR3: TGCGCCAGCAGCTTGGAGGCAGGGGGACACAATGAGCAGTTCTTC.

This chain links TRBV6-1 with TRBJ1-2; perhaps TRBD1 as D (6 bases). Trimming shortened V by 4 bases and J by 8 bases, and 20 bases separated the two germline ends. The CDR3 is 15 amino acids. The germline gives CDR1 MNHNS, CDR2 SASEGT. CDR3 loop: CASSATGYRPLGYTF. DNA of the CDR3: TGTGCCAGCAGTGCCACAGGGTATCGGCCTTTGGGCTACACCTTC.

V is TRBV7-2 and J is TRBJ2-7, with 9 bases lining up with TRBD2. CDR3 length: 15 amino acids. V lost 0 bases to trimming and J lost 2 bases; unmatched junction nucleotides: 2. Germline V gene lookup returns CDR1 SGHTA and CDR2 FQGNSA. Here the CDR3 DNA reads TGTGCCAGCAGCTTAGCTAGCGGGAGTCCCTACGAGCAGTACTTC. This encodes CASSLASGSPYEQYF.

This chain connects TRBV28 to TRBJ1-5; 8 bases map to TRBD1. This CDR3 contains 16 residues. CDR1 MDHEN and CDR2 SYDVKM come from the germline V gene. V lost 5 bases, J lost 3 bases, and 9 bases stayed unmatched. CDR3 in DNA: TGTGCCAGCAGTCCGGACAGGGTAGTTGCCAATCAGCCCCAGCATTTT. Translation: CASSPDRVVANQPQHF.

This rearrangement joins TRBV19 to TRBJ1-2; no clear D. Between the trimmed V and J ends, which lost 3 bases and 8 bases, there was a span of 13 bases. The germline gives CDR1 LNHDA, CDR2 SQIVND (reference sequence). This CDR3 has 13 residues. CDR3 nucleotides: TGTGCCAGTAGTATCACGGACTTGGGGGGCTACACCTTC. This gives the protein CASSITDLGGYTF.

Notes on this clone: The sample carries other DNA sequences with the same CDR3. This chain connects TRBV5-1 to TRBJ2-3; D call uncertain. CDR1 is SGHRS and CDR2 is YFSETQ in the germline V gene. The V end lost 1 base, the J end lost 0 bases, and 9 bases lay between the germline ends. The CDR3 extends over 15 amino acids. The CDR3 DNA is TGCGCCAGCAGCTTGATAGCAGGCAGCACAGATACGCAGTATTTT. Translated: CASSLIAGSTDTQYF.

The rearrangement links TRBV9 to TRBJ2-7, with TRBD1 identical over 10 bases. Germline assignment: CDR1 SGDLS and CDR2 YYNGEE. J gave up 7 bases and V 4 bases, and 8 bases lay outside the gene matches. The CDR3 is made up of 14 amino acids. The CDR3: CASSPRQGAKEQYF. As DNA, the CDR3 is TGTGCCAGCAGCCCTCGACAGGGGGCAAAAGAGCAGTACTTC.

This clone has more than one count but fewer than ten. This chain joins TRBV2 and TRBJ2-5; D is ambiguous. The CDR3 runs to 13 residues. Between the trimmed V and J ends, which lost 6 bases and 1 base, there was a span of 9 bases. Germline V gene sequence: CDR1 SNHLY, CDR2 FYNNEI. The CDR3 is CASSLSVQETQYF. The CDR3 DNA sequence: TGTGCCAGCAGCCTAAGCGTCCAAGAGACCCAGTACTTC.

The CDR3 sequence: CASSPGGGTGEQYF. CDR3 bases: TGTGCCAGCTCACCAGGAGGGGGTACGGGGGAGCAGTACTTC. The chain is built from TRBV18 and TRBJ2-7; D possibly matches TRBD1 or TRBD2 (6 bases each). Trimming pared 2 bases from V and 7 bases from J, leaving 15 bases between. The CDR3 is made up of 14 amino acids. CDR1 is KGHSH, CDR2 LQKENI, per germline. Full variable domain (remainder filled in from reference TRBV18 and TRBJ2-7): NAGVMQNPRHLVRRRGQEARLRCSPMKGHSHVYWYRQLPEEGLKFMVYLQKENIIDESGMPKERFSAEFPKEGPSILRIQQVVRGDSAAYFCASSPGGGTGEQYFGPGTRLTVT.

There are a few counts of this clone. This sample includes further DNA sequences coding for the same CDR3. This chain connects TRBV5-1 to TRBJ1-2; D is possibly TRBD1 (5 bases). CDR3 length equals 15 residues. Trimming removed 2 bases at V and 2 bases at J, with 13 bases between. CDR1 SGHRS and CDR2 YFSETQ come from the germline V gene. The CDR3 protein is CASSLSGQGNYGYTF. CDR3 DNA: TGCGCCAGCAGCTTATCAGGGCAAGGCAACTATGGCTACACCTTC.

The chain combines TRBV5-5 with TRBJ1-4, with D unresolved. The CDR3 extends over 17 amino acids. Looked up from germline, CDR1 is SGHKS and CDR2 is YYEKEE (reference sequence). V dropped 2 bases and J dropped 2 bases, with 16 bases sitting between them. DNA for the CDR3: TGTGCCAGCAGCTTTGAACTTAAAGGCCGGACTAATGAAAAACTGTTTTTT. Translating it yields CASSFELKGRTNEKLFF. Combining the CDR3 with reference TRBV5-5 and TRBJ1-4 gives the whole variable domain DAGVTQSPTHLIKTRGQQVTLRCSPISGHKSVSWYQQVLGQGPQFIFQYYEKEERGRGNFPDRFSARQFPNYSSELNVNALLLGDSALYLCASSFELKGRTNEKLFFGSGTQLSVL.